This T cell receptor beta chain is from a study of beta chain features in type 1 diabetes. Study conclusions and caveats: Cells with high TCR expression could be over-represented by cDNA sequencing. The naive, central memory and Treg TCRB repertoires showed an apparent similarity that was greater among patients than among healthy donors. Across all four CD4+ subsets, people with type 1 diabetes showed modestly shorter TCRB CDR3s.

In the case of this clone: Its cognate antigen is unknown.

The sequenced template was cDNA made from the entire isolated RNA. TCRdb's table, derived via immunoSEQ multiplex PCR, lists solely in-frame clones and lacks some. Here the sample spans 550,000 to 850,000 clones, roughly 13% being singletons. Trimming removed 1 base at V and 5 bases at J, with 12 bases between. The CDR3 length is 15 residues. The germline V gene has CDR1 SGHRS and CDR2 YFSETQ. This clonotype was sampled from a man between 18 and 35 years old with type 1 diabetes. The chain links TRBV5-1 to TRBJ1-4; D is unclear. The sequencing input was naive CD4+ T cells from blood. CDR3 coding DNA: TGCGCCAGCAGCTTGTCGGGTAGGATGAATGAAAAACTGTTTTTT. It codes for CASSLSGRMNEKLFF.